Sequencing of this T cell receptor (beta chain) was carried out in a study of STAT5B mutations in CD4+ large granular lymphocyte leukemia. Per the authors' pipeline: A productive frequency of 2.59 x 10-5 was the lowest detectable. Assay: immunoSEQ multiplex PCR; the TCRdb copy retains only in-frame clones and omits some. V and J calls and clone size are as listed in that table; D and trimming were resolved from the DNA. The sample yields 45,000 or so clones, 86% seen once. Study results and limitations: Without putative leukemic clones, patient CD4-sorted repertoires remained more clonal than healthy CD4+ repertoires.

Remarks on this clone: The antigen is undetermined.

Germline V CDR1 and CDR2: GTSNPN, SVGIG (reference sequence). The CDR3 extends over 12 amino acids. The germline V and J ends were trimmed by 3 bases and 6 bases, with 9 bases remaining between them. The V gene is TRBV30, the J gene TRBJ2-4; perhaps TRBD2 as D (6 bases). Sequencing was done on a sample of CD4+ T cells from blood buffy coats. This receptor was identified in a human donor in good health. CDR3 DNA sequence: TGTGCCTGGAGCGGTAGCGGAAACATTCAGTACTTC. Its translation is CAWSGSGNIQYF.